A single sample is the source of the 30 T cell receptor beta chains below, sequenced in a study of cytomegalovirus exposure and HLA in healthy donors. Amplification used 60 Vbeta primers and 13 Jbeta primers. Generated by immunoSEQ multiplex PCR, the TCRdb table keeps only in-frame clones and is missing some. The table lists around 300,000 clones, 70% to 90% of them singletons. The material sequenced was PBMCs. These receptors all come from a woman in her 40s in good health and CMV-seropositive.

V is TRBV5-6 and J is TRBJ2-7, with a tentative D call TRBD1 (5 bases). The CDR3 has 14 residues. Looked up from germline, CDR1 is SGHDT and CDR2 is YYEEEE. V was trimmed by 1 base and J by 4 bases, leaving 12 bases between them. The CDR3 sequence is CASSLQQGYYEQYF. The CDR3, as DNA: TGTGCCAGCAGCTTGCAGCAGGGTTATTACGAGCAGTACTTC. The variable domain in full, completed from reference TRBV5-6 and TRBJ2-7, reads DAGVTQSPTHLIKTRGQQVTLRCSPKSGHDTVSWYQQALGQGPQFIFQYYEEEERQRGNFPDRFSGHQFPNYSSELNVNALLLGDSALYLCASSLQQGYYEQYFGPGTRLTVT.

J is TRBJ2-7 and V is TRBV28; possible D gene TRBD2, 6 bases. Deletions cut 4 bases from V and 2 bases from J, with 18 bases between. CDR1 and CDR2 from the germline V gene are MDHEN and SYDVKM. The CDR3 totals 16 residues. CDR3 region: CASSSLLRGFAYEQYF. The CDR3 coding sequence is TGTGCCAGCAGTTCCCTCCTCCGGGGGTTCGCCTACGAGCAGTACTTC. The variable domain in full, completed from reference TRBV28 and TRBJ2-7, reads DVKVTQSSRYLVKRTGEKVFLECVQDMDHENMFWYRQDPGLGLRLIYFSYDVKMKEKGDIPEGYSVSREKKERFSLILESASTNQTSMYLCASSSLLRGFAYEQYFGPGTRLTVT.

This sequence joins TRBV7-9 and TRBJ2-3; D gene ambiguous. Trimming cost V 8 bases and J 0 bases, with 12 bases left between them. The CDR3 is 14 residues long. The germline V gene encodes CDR1 SEHNR and CDR2 FQNEAQ (reference sequence). This CDR3 is CASASIPSTDTQYF. Here the CDR3 DNA reads TGTGCCAGCGCGAGTATCCCCAGCACAGATACGCAGTATTTT.

The V call is TRBV4-1, the J call TRBJ2-4; the D gene is possibly TRBD1 (5 bases). V was pared by 0 bases and J by 3 bases, with 12 bases between. The germline CDR1 and CDR2 sequences are MGHRA and YSYEKL. This CDR3 region has 16 residues. DNA of the CDR3: TGCGCCAGCAGCCAAGATGAGAGACAGAACAAAAACATTCAGTACTTC. It yields the protein CASSQDERQNKNIQYF.

As for this clone: The same CDR3 can be traced to other DNA sequences in this sample. The gene calls are TRBV18 and TRBJ2-7; 8 bases fit TRBD1. Per germline, CDR1 KGHSH and CDR2 LQKENI. The V and J ends lost 2 bases and 0 bases, in that order; junction bases with no gene match: 3. The CDR3 runs to 15 residues. The DNA for the CDR3 is TGTGCCAGCTCACCAACAGGGGGAGGCTCCTACGAGCAGTACTTC. Translated: CASSPTGGGSYEQYF.

V gene TRBV27 combines with J gene TRBJ2-7; a weak D match, TRBD2 (5 bases). V dropped 1 base and J dropped 3 bases, with 22 bases sitting between them. This CDR3 region has 18 residues. The germline V gene has CDR1 MNHEY and CDR2 SMNVEV (reference sequence). CDR3 nucleotides: TGTGCCAGCAGTTTATTTCCCCTTTCGGGATTTACATACTACGAGCAGTACTTC. This codes for CASSLFPLSGFTYYEQYF.

The chain couples TRBV28 to TRBJ2-5; 8 bases are a match to TRBD1. Germline loops: CDR1 MDHEN, CDR2 SYDVKM. This CDR3 spans 16 amino acids. V trimming: 5 bases; J trimming: 4 bases; junction bases outside the gene matches: 12. This chain's CDR3 is CASSRTGNFRRETQYF. CDR3 coding DNA: TGTGCCAGCAGTCGGACAGGGAATTTTCGCAGAGAGACCCAGTACTTC.

With regard to this clone: The identical CDR3 is also encoded by other nucleotide sequences in the sample. V gene TRBV5-1 combines with J gene TRBJ2-1, with TRBD2 matching over 7 bases. Looked up from germline, CDR1 is SGHRS and CDR2 is YFSETQ. This CDR3 comprises 16 residues. The junction had 17 bases not matched to a gene; V was cut back by 4 bases and J by 10 bases. CDR3 residues: CASSEPLSEAGSEQFF. The CDR3 coding sequence is TGCGCCAGCAGCGAACCGCTGTCCGAAGCGGGATCGGAGCAGTTCTTC. The whole variable domain, filled in from reference TRBV5-1 and TRBJ2-1, reads KAGVTQTPRYLIKTRGQQVTLSCSPISGHRSVSWYQQTPGQGLQFLFEYFSETQRNKGNFPGRFSGRQFSNSRSEMNVSTLELGDSALYLCASSEPLSEAGSEQFFGPGTRLTVL.

The genes are TRBV11-1 and TRBJ2-1, with D uncertain. This CDR3 has 13 residues. The ends were cut back, 1 base at V and 3 bases at J, with 4 bases in the middle. Per the germline V gene, CDR1 is SGHAT and CDR2 is FQDESV (reference sequence). The CDR3 coding sequence is TGTGCCAGCAGCTTAGGTATCTACAATGAGCAGTTCTTC. Translated: CASSLGIYNEQFF.

This clone was observed a single time. The J gene is TRBJ2-3, the V gene TRBV11-2, with D tentatively TRBD1 (5 bases). CDR1 and CDR2 from the germline V gene are SGHAT and FQNNGV. V was pared by 3 bases and J by 2 bases, with 9 bases between. The CDR3 is made up of 14 amino acids. CDR3 sequence: CASSFDSYTDTQYF. The CDR3 coding sequence is TGTGCCAGCAGCTTTGACAGCTACACAGATACGCAGTATTTT.

CDR3 in amino acids: CASRIAGSTDTQYF. In DNA, the CDR3 is TGTGCCAGCAGGATAGCGGGATCAACAGATACGCAGTATTTT. V and J are TRBV28 and TRBJ2-3, with 8 positions matching TRBD2. CDR1 is MDHEN, CDR2 SYDVKM, per germline. Losses at the gene ends were 6 bases for V and 3 bases for J; bases not matched to a gene: 5. This CDR3 region has 14 residues.

This chain connects TRBV7-2 to TRBJ2-1; D is uncertain. CDR3 length equals 12 residues. The V gene lost 5 bases and the J gene lost 10 bases, with 12 bases spanning the gap. Germline CDR1 and CDR2: SGHTA and FQGNSA. DNA of the CDR3: TGTGCCAGCAGCCCGCCGGGTCGGGAGCAGTTCTTC. It specifies CASSPPGREQFF. Filled out from reference TRBV7-2 and TRBJ2-1, the complete variable domain reads GAGVSQSPSNKVTEKGKDVELRCDPISGHTALYWYRQSLGQGLEFLIYFQGNSAPDKSGLPSDRFSAERTGGSVSTLTIQRTQQEDSAVYLCASSPPGREQFFGPGTRLTVL.

The CDR3 spells CASSYAQTNSPLHF. CDR3 DNA: TGTGCCAGCAGTTATGCACAGACTAATTCACCCCTCCACTTT. The chain combines TRBV28 with TRBJ1-6, with D hard to call. Trimming cost V 4 bases and J 6 bases, with 10 bases left between them. This CDR3 is 14 amino acids long. Germline values: CDR1 MDHEN, CDR2 SYDVKM. Full variable domain (missing parts from reference TRBV28 and TRBJ1-6): DVKVTQSSRYLVKRTGEKVFLECVQDMDHENMFWYRQDPGLGLRLIYFSYDVKMKEKGDIPEGYSVSREKKERFSLILESASTNQTSMYLCASSYAQTNSPLHFGNGTRLTVT.

As DNA, the CDR3 is TGTGCCAGCAGCTTTCAGGAGAACACTGAAGCTTTCTTT. Its translation is CASSFQENTEAFF. This chain connects TRBV11-3 to TRBJ1-1; D is unresolved. Trimming pared 3 bases from V and 1 base from J, leaving 6 bases between. The CDR3 consists of 13 residues. CDR1 is SGHNT and CDR2 is YENEEA in the germline V gene.

The chain uses TRBV27 and TRBJ2-7; 10 bases match TRBD2. Germline-derived CDR1 and CDR2 are MNHEY and SMNVEV (reference sequence). This CDR3 has 17 amino acids. V shed 6 bases and J 1 base; nucleotides not matched to a gene: 12. As DNA, the CDR3 is TGTGCCAGCAGCCGAATAGGTATAGCGGGAGGATCCTACGAGCAGTACTTC. Encoded protein: CASSRIGIAGGSYEQYF.

The chain carries TRBV9 and TRBJ1-1, with 8 bases matching TRBD1. Germline loops: CDR1 SGDLS, CDR2 YYNGEE. CDR3 length equals 14 residues. The ends lost 0 bases at V and 8 bases at J; junction bases unmatched: 6. CDR3 amino acids: CASSVVGQGEEAFF. CDR3 in DNA: TGTGCCAGCAGCGTAGTAGGACAGGGAGAGGAAGCTTTCTTT.

The chain links TRBV7-2 to TRBJ2-3; 13 bases agree with TRBD2. The J segment lost 6 bases and the V segment lost 5 bases, leaving 11 bases of the junction unmatched. The CDR3 is made up of 17 amino acids. CDR1 and CDR2 from the germline V gene are SGHTA and FQGNSA. The CDR3 here is CASSPLRTSGSSDTQYF. CDR3 sequence (DNA): TGTGCCAGCAGCCCCCTAAGGACTAGCGGGAGCTCGGATACGCAGTATTTT.

The chain links TRBV28 to TRBJ1-1; TRBD1 might be the D (6 bases). V was trimmed by 4 bases and J by 3 bases, leaving 15 bases between them. This CDR3 has 15 residues. Germline V gene sequence: CDR1 MDHEN, CDR2 SYDVKM. As DNA, the CDR3 is TGTGCCAGCAGTTCAACAGGGTTTATAGACACTGAAGCTTTCTTT. Protein: CASSSTGFIDTEAFF.

The V and J genes are TRBV5-6 and TRBJ1-3, with no clear D. The V and J ends lost 1 base and 2 bases respectively, with 13 bases between them. This CDR3 has 16 amino acids. CDR1 is SGHDT, CDR2 YYEEEE, per germline. The DNA for the CDR3 is TGTGCCAGCAGCTTGAGGCCCAAGACTACTGGAAACACCATATATTTT. The encoded protein is CASSLRPKTTGNTIYF.

For this clone: At one end, the junction sequence differs from germline, possibly due to a read error. The genes are TRBV7-7 and TRBJ2-2; tentative D call: TRBD1 (7 bases). The CDR3 is 15 residues long. Germline V gene lookup returns CDR1 SSHAT and CDR2 FNYEAQ (reference sequence). As DNA, the CDR3 is TGTGCTAGCAGCTTAGAACCAGGGGGGACCGGGGAGCTGTTTTTT. Amino acid sequence: CASSLEPGGTGELFF.

Concerning this clone itself: Mismatch with germline at one junction end may stem from a read error. Other DNA sequences in the same sample also yield this CDR3. The CDR3 bases are TGTGCCAGTAGTATAGATGGGATAGCGGCCAGCTCCTACAATGAACAGTTCTTC. Translation gives CASSIDGIAASSYNEQFF. The chain carries TRBV19 and TRBJ2-1, with a tentative D call TRBD2 (6 bases). CDR1 and CDR2 from the germline V gene are LNHDA and SQIVND (reference sequence). CDR3 length: 18 amino acids.

The gene calls are TRBV5-1 and TRBJ1-6; perhaps TRBD1 as D (5 bases). Trimming removed 0 bases at V and 0 bases at J, with 7 bases between. Germline V CDR1 and CDR2: SGHRS, YFSETQ. The length of the CDR3 is 16 residues. CDR3 sequence reads: CASSLDGGSYNSPLHF. CDR3 coding DNA: TGCGCCAGCAGCTTGGACGGGGGCTCCTATAATTCACCCCTCCACTTT.

The V call is TRBV27, the J call TRBJ2-7; 8 bases fit TRBD1. Germline V lookup: CDR1 MNHEY, CDR2 SMNVEV (reference sequence). Trimming at V came to 2 bases and at J to 3 bases, leaving 6 bases not matched to a gene. The CDR3 runs 15 residues. CDR3 protein: CASSLQGASNYEQYF. DNA of the CDR3: TGTGCCAGCAGTTTACAGGGGGCTAGTAACTACGAGCAGTACTTC.

The chain is built from TRBV19 and TRBJ1-5; 7 bases line up with TRBD1. There are 12 residues in the CDR3. CDR1 LNHDA and CDR2 SQIVND come from the germline V gene (reference sequence). J gave up 7 bases and V 5 bases, and 2 bases lay outside the gene matches. The DNA for the CDR3 is TGTGCCAGTAGTTCAGGGGGGCAGCCCCAGCATTTT. It is translated as CASSSGGQPQHF.

The chain carries TRBV7-2 and TRBJ2-7; the match to TRBD1 covers 8 bases. CDR1 and CDR2 (germline): SGHTA, FQGNSA. The junction had 4 bases not matched to a gene; V was cut back by 3 bases and J by 3 bases. This CDR3 contains 14 residues. Here the CDR3 DNA reads TGTGCCAGCAGCTTCCAGGGGGCGGTCTACGAGCAGTACTTC. Protein: CASSFQGAVYEQYF.

CDR3 region: CASSAFRGYEQYF. CDR3 DNA: TGTGCCAGCAGTGCCTTTCGGGGCTACGAGCAGTACTTC. This chain uses TRBV2 with TRBJ2-7; D is possibly TRBD2 (5 bases). Germline CDR1 reads SNHLY; CDR2 reads FYNNEI. CDR3 length: 13 residues. Deletions cut 4 bases from V and 3 bases from J, with 10 bases between. Complete variable domain (other parts from reference TRBV2 and TRBJ2-7): EPEVTQTPSHQVTQMGQEVILRCVPISNHLYFYWYRQILGQKVEFLVSFYNNEISEKSEIFDDQFSVERPDGSNFTLKIRSTKLEDSAMYFCASSAFRGYEQYFGPGTRLTVT.

This chain uses TRBV11-2 with TRBJ2-7, with 9 bases identical to TRBD1. This CDR3 contains 15 residues. V lost 5 bases to trimming and J lost 4 bases; unmatched junction nucleotides: 9. Germline values: CDR1 SGHAT, CDR2 FQNNGV. The CDR3 loop reads CASSAGTGPKYEQYF. Written as DNA, the CDR3 is TGTGCCAGCAGCGCGGGGACAGGGCCAAAGTACGAGCAGTACTTC.

The chain joins TRBV6-4 to TRBJ2-5; tentative D call: TRBD2 (6 bases). The CDR3 runs 13 residues. From germline, CDR1 is MRHNA and CDR2 SNTAGT. V shed 3 bases and J shed 5 bases, with 10 bases lying between them. The CDR3 protein is CASSERGGETQYF. As DNA, the CDR3 is TGTGCCAGCAGTGAACGCGGAGGGGAGACCCAGTACTTC.

This chain links TRBV30 with TRBJ2-1, with TRBD2 matching 8 bases. Trimming removed 2 bases from V and 2 bases from J; junction bases left unmatched: 8. The germline CDR1 and CDR2 sequences are GTSNPN and SVGIG (reference sequence). This CDR3 region has 16 residues. The CDR3 DNA follows: TGTGCCTGGAGTCGCCCAGCGGGAGTACCCTACAATGAGCAGTTCTTC. The encoded protein is CAWSRPAGVPYNEQFF.

This CDR3 is CASSRGTQSNEQFF. DNA for the CDR3: TGTGCCAGCAGCCGCGGGACGCAAAGCAATGAGCAGTTCTTC. The rearrangement links TRBV5-4 to TRBJ2-1; TRBD2 is a possible D gene (6 bases). This CDR3 is built from 14 residues. From germline, CDR1 is SGHNT and CDR2 YYREEE (reference sequence). Between the trimmed V and J ends, which lost 4 bases and 6 bases, there was a span of 14 bases.